This section outlines one T cell receptor beta chain sequence together with its context. TCR beta from blood CD8+ and CD4+ T cells was sequenced. This sample was included in a study of CD8 T cells in Susac syndrome. Study details: There were 5 or 6 sequenced Susac syndrome patients with active disease and 8 or 9 in remission. Treatment at blood withdrawal was none, corticosteroids, or intravenous immunoglobulin alone in Susac syndrome patients.

The RNA, roughly 0.45 to 1 ug, was put through reverse transcription using random hexamers. The CDR3 of TCR beta was amplified by immunoSEQ multiplex PCR across 54 Vbeta and 13 Jbeta. In TCRdb, the immunoSEQ multiplex PCR reads were re-called with MiXCR into one record per CDR3 protein. The sample yields about 94,000 distinct CDR3 sequences, just under 95% seen once. The sequencing sample was made of CD4+ T cells from PBMCs. The TCR sequence derives from a human donor with Susac syndrome.

CDR3 bases: TGTGCCAGCAGCGTAACAGGGAGGTTCGCTGAAGCTTTCTTT. This codes for CASSVTGRFAEAFF. The chain employs TRBV9 and TRBJ1-1, with TRBD1 as a possible D gene (6 bases). With 1 base removed from V and 6 bases from J, the gap between germline ends came to 13 bases. The CDR3 covers 14 residues. Per germline, CDR1 SGDLS and CDR2 YYNGEE.